The entry below gives a single TCR beta chain sequence along with its context. Trimming pared 2 bases from V and 3 bases from J, leaving 14 bases between. Per the germline V gene, CDR1 is ENHRY and CDR2 is SYGVKD. This CDR3 comprises 16 residues. Clones were sequenced by immunoSEQ multiplex PCR, and TCRdb holds only the in-frame ones, with some missing. This table has roughly 57,000 clones, around nine tenths appearing once. This sample was taken from a study of blood T cell repertoires in COVID-19. Patients from Seattle were sampled longitudinally, starting during active infection. Sequenced: peripheral blood. The receptor's source is a woman aged 55 to 70 with COVID-19, enrolled during active disease. The chain combines TRBV10-3 with TRBJ1-5; perhaps TRBD1 as D (5 bases). CDR3: CAISERQGFINQPQHF. DNA of the CDR3: TGTGCCATCAGTGAGCGGCAGGGATTTATCAATCAGCCCCAGCATTTT.